The present T cell receptor (beta chain) was sequenced within a study of T cells after yellow fever vaccination. Study-wide results and limits: Researchers cautioned that FACS-sorted repertoires could harbor abundant clonotypes contaminating from the bulk population. In post-booster samples, most primary-vaccination clones reappeared (just under 97% CD4, roughly 88% CD8).

This clonotype has just a few counts. Its antigen is still unknown. TCRdb re-analysed the 5' RACE reads in MiXCR, keeping a single row per CDR3 protein. The sample records hundreds of thousands of distinct CDR3 sequences, roughly 6.1% being singletons. V shed 0 bases and J 2 bases; nucleotides not matched to a gene: 9. Germline V gives CDR1 MNHEY, CDR2 SVGEGT. The CDR3 contains 17 residues. The origin of this receptor is a man under 40 who received the YFV17D yellow fever vaccine. Sequenced here: PBMCs, sampled 5 days after the yellow fever booster vaccination. The genes are TRBV6-2 or TRBV6-3 and TRBJ2-7, with 8 nucleotides matching TRBD1. The CDR3 DNA reads as TGTGCCAGCAGTTACTCGATCGGGGACAGGTTTGCCTACGAGCAGTACTTC. Protein sequence: CASSYSIGDRFAYEQYF.